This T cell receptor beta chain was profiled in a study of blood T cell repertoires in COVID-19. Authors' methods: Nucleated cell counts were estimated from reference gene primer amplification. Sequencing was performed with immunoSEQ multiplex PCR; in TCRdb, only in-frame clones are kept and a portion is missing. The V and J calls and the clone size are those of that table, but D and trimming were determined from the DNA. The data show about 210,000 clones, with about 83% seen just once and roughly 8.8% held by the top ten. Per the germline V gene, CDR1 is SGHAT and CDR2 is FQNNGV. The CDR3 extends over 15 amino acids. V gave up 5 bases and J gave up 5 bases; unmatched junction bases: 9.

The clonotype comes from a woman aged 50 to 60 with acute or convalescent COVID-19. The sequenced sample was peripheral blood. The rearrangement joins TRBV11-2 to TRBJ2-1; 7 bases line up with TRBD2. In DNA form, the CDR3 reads TGTGCCAGCAGCCCCGGACTAGGAAGGAACAATGAGCAGTTCTTC. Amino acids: CASSPGLGRNNEQFF.